The clone carrying this TCR beta chain was detected a few times. No antigen is known for it. The data stem from a study of cytomegalovirus exposure and HLA in healthy donors. The wider study: The roughly 110 validation repertoires were reported in a later analysis to have been generated on the same platform as the approximately 700 first-cohort repertoires. Points from the study as a whole: The authors enumerated over 150 TCR beta chains as linked to cytomegalovirus.

Per the germline V gene, CDR1 is SGHRS and CDR2 is YFSETQ. Trimming shortened V by 6 bases and J by 0 bases, and 10 bases separated the two germline ends. The CDR3 spans 15 residues. TCRdb's table, derived via immunoSEQ multiplex PCR, lists solely in-frame clones and lacks some. This sample has 100,000 to 130,000 clones, with approximately 86% found just once. The sequence was obtained from a woman younger than 35 in good health and CMV-seronegative. What was sequenced was PBMCs. The rearrangement links TRBV5-1 to TRBJ1-6, with D perhaps matching TRBD1 (5 bases). CDR3 residues: CASTRQSSYNSPLHF. CDR3 nucleotides: TGCGCCAGCACCAGACAGAGCTCCTATAATTCACCCCTCCACTTT.